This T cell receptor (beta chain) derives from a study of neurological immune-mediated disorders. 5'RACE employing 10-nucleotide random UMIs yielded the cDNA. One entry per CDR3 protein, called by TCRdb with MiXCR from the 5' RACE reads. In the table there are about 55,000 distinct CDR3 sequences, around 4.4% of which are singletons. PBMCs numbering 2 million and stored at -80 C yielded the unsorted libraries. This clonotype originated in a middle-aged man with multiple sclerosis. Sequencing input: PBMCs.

CDR3 loop: CASSPGTSTDTQYF. The CDR3 bases are TGCGCCAGCAGCCCTGGCACCAGCACAGATACGCAGTATTTT. The V call is TRBV5-1, the J call TRBJ2-3; D uncertain. Germline lookup yields CDR1 SGHRS and CDR2 YFSETQ. Between the trimmed V and J ends, which lost 4 bases and 0 bases, there was a span of 9 bases. The CDR3 runs 14 residues.